The rows below give T cell receptor beta chains drawn from one sample of a study of T-cell reconstitution after alpha-beta-depleted transplantation in children. TCRdb reanalysed the PCR reads using MiXCR and keeps one entry per CDR3 protein. The sample lists approximately 1,000,000 distinct CDR3 sequences, 25% to 35% occurring once. The sequences come from PBMCs, mostly from graft donor cells, collected 360 days after TCRalphabeta/CD19-depleted stem cell transplant. The receptor set was obtained from a boy younger than two who had a stem cell transplant for SCID, so the T cells may come from the graft donor. The conserved cysteine and the conserved F or W are not part of the CDR3 here.

v_call	j_call	cdr3_aa
TRBV12-3/TRBV12-4	TRBJ2-7	ASSHARDSVRAYEQY
TRBV3-1	TRBJ2-1	ASSQDVDWLAGYNEQF
TRBV10-3	TRBJ2-7	AISGPASYEQY
TRBV4-1	TRBJ2-1	ASSPGLAGGLLGNEQF
TRBV5-1	TRBJ2-5	ASSANQETQY
TRBV6-1	TRBJ1-4	ASRGRRANEKLF
TRBV7-9	TRBJ2-1	ASSWRVTEQF
TRBV7-3	TRBJ2-7	ASSYTGGEQY
TRBV5-1	TRBJ2-7	ASRLEGEQY
TRBV6-1	TRBJ2-4	ASTAGGLAKNIQY
TRBV14	TRBJ1-2	ASSQDLGWNYGYT
TRBV25-1	TRBJ2-2	ASSELLNTGELF
TRBV10-2	TRBJ2-1	ASSEPGTGARNEQF
TRBV5-1	TRBJ1-2	ASRRGRTENGYT
TRBV7-2	TRBJ2-7	ASSRTSGGPAEQY
TRBV6-2/TRBV6-3	TRBJ2-1	ASNDEKGQGNNEQF
TRBV20-1	TRBJ1-6	SARTGNNSPLH
TRBV25-1	TRBJ2-5	ASSDFTPGLRETQY
TRBV5-1	TRBJ1-6	ASQFEQGGNSPLH
TRBV14	TRBJ2-1	ASSQSQVYHTNEQF
TRBV12-3/TRBV12-4	TRBJ1-2	ASSLTAYGYT
TRBV20-1	TRBJ1-4	SARTEGPLKKLF
TRBV27	TRBJ2-1	ASSPGTGTHEQF
TRBV28	TRBJ2-7	ASSSPQLGYEQY
TRBV7-8	TRBJ2-4	ASTPLQNIQY
TRBV4-3	TRBJ2-1	ASSSGTGAENEQF
TRBV5-1	TRBJ2-7	ASSPEDRPSYEQY
TRBV7-2	TRBJ2-7	ASSLQAGPQEQC
TRBV12-3/TRBV12-4	TRBJ1-5	AISETGSQPQH
TRBV20-1	TRBJ2-5	SAAQGPQETQY
TRBV20-1	TRBJ1-6	SARGQELYNSPLH
TRBV7-9	TRBJ2-3	ASSQKLTITDTQY
TRBV4-1	TRBJ2-5	ASMRRGGDETQY
TRBV4-3	TRBJ1-1	ASSQDRGGSLMNTEAF
TRBV5-6	TRBJ1-2	ASSSGQESYGYT
TRBV12-3/TRBV12-4	TRBJ2-3	ASSPRQGITDTQY
TRBV20-1	TRBJ2-1	SASPRGSGGARSYNEQF
TRBV5-6	TRBJ2-2	ASSLWRGTGELF
TRBV27	TRBJ2-1	ASRLGQGKNEQF
TRBV20-1	TRBJ1-2	SARSATARGSYT
TRBV21-1	TRBJ2-2	ASSAGQGTSGVNTGELF
TRBV13	TRBJ2-5	ASSWPEGGETQY
TRBV4-2	TRBJ1-1	ASSRDSEAF
TRBV14	TRBJ2-2	ASSQVAGAGELF
TRBV5-6	TRBJ2-7	ASSGPTGSYEQY
TRBV5-1	TRBJ2-1	ASSLDGPYNEQF